This is a list of T cell receptor beta chains from one sample in a study of T cell responses to AZD1222 COVID-19 vaccine. This table comes from immunoSEQ multiplex PCR, and its TCRdb copy is limited to in-frame clones, with some not included. Among about 110,000 clones listed, around 90% were seen once. Specimen: peripheral blood, collected on day 0 of AZD1222 vaccination. The receptors were gathered from an adult in good health. The CDR3 runs from the conserved cysteine through the conserved F or W. The D gene is left open where the match is weak. Clone size, where shown, is once, few, many, or a class for clones that have expanded.

>15|NA|TRBV6-5|TRBJ1-2|NA
TGTGCCAGCAGTTACTCGACGGGGCAGAACTATGGCTACACCTTC
CASSYSTGQNYGYTF
>12|NA|TRBV19|TRBJ2-1|once
TGTGCCAGTAGTTTTGGCGGACTAGAGCAGTTCTTC
CASSFGGLEQFF
>16|NA|TRBV5-1|TRBJ1-6|NA
TGCGCCAGCAGCCCCGGGCTGAACCAGGGTGAATCACCCCTCCACTTT
CASSPGLNQGESPLHF
>12|NA|TRBV5-8|TRBJ1-2|NA
TGTGCCAGCAGCTTGAAGGGGTCCCGCTACACCTTC
CASSLKGSRYTF
>13|NA|TRBV6-2/TRBV6-3|TRBJ1-2|NA
TGTGCCAGCAGTTACTCTTACAACTATGGCTACACCTTC
CASSYSYNYGYTF
>13|NA|TRBV3-1/TRBV3-2|TRBJ1-1|NA
TGTGCCAGCAGCCAAGATGGGAAAAGGGTCAAAACGTTT
CASSQDGKRVKTF
>14|TRBD1|TRBV5-1|TRBJ2-1|NA
TGCGCCAGCAGCCCCGGGACAGGGGGCGTTGAGCAGTTCTTC
CASSPGTGGVEQFF
>14|NA|TRBV7-2|TRBJ1-1|NA
TGTGCCAGCAGCTTAGTATTGGGGGGTACTGAAGCTTTCTTT
CASSLVLGGTEAFF
>12|TRBD2|TRBV6-2/TRBV6-3|TRBJ2-1|NA
TGTGCCAGCAGCAGATTAGCGGGGTGGCAGTTCTTC
CASSRLAGWQFF
>15|TRBD1|TRBV7-8|TRBJ2-5|once
TGTGCCAGCAGCGTCGGACAGGGGGACCAAGAGACCCAGTACTTC
CASSVGQGDQETQYF
>16|NA|TRBV7-2|TRBJ1-2|NA
TGTGCCAGCAGCTTACTCCCTACCGGGGGTCAGGACGGCTACACCTTC
CASSLLPTGGQDGYTF
>15|NA|TRBV2|TRBJ1-1|NA
TGTGCCAGCAGTGAAATGGGCAGCCGGAACACTGAAGCTTTCTTT
CASSEMGSRNTEAFF
>14|TRBD1|TRBV10-3|TRBJ1-1|NA
TGTGCCATCAGTTGGGACAGGGGGTCCACTGAAGCTTTCTTT
CAISWDRGSTEAFF
>16|NA|TRBV27|TRBJ2-1|NA
TGTGCCAGCAGTTTGTCGCGCGGGGTAGGGGGGAATGAGCAGTTCTTC
CASSLSRGVGGNEQFF
>13|NA|TRBV11-2|TRBJ1-1|NA
TGTGCCAGCAGTTCACAGGGGAACACTGAAGCTTTCTTT
CASSSQGNTEAFF
>16|TRBD1|TRBV28|TRBJ2-7|NA
TGTGCCAGCCGAGGGACAGGGGCGATCAACTCCTACGAGCAGTACTTC
CASRGTGAINSYEQYF
>15|TRBD1|TRBV5-1|TRBJ1-1|NA
TGCGCCAGCGGCTTCCGGGGCAGGGGGCGAGGTGAAGCTTTCTTT
CASGFRGRGRGEAFF
>13|TRBD1|TRBV7-2|TRBJ2-1|NA
TGTGCCAGCAGCCCAACACAGGGGGATGAGCAGTTCTTC
CASSPTQGDEQFF
>15|TRBD1|TRBV5-4|TRBJ2-2|NA
TGTGCCAGCAGCCCCCCTGACAGGGACACCGGGGAGCTGTTTTTT
CASSPPDRDTGELFF
>15|TRBD1|TRBV7-2|TRBJ1-2|once
TGTGCCAGCAGCCCTACCGCGGGACAGGGCTATGGCTACACCTTC
CASSPTAGQGYGYTF
>16|TRBD2|TRBV5-1|TRBJ2-7|few
TGCGCCAGCAGCTTGAAGACTAGCGGGGGATTGGACGAGCAGTACTTC
CASSLKTSGGLDEQYF
>15|NA|TRBV19|TRBJ1-1|NA
TGTGCCAGTAGTATAGGGAGGTCACGAGGGACTGAAGCTTTCTTT
CASSIGRSRGTEAFF
>17|TRBD2|TRBV5-4|TRBJ2-3|NA
TGTGCCAGCAGCCCGGGACTAGCGGTAACTAGCACAGATACGCAGTATTTT
CASSPGLAVTSTDTQYF
>13|NA|TRBV10-1|TRBJ1-1|NA
TGCGCCAGCATTGGACCGACGAACACTGAAGCTTTCTTT
CASIGPTNTEAFF
>17|NA|TRBV18|TRBJ2-6|NA
TGTGCCAGCTCACAGACTGGGGGAGCAGCTGGGGCCAACGTCCTGACTTTC
CASSQTGGAAGANVLTF
>14|NA|TRBV7-3|TRBJ1-1|NA
TGTGCCAGCAGCTTAAAAAACTCGAACACTGAAGCTTTCTTT
CASSLKNSNTEAFF
>14|TRBD2|TRBV19|TRBJ2-7|NA
TGTGCCAGTAGCTTGCCGGGAGGGCCTTACGAGCAGTACTTC
CASSLPGGPYEQYF
>16|NA|TRBV27|TRBJ1-1|NA
TGTGCCAGCAGTTTAATGGCATCTGTACTGAACACTGAAGCTTTCTTT
CASSLMASVLNTEAFF
>15|NA|TRBV15|TRBJ1-2|NA
TGTACCACCAGCAGCGCCGGTAACTTAGAGGATGGCTACACCTTC
CTTSSAGNLEDGYTF
>12|NA|TRBV3-1/TRBV3-2|TRBJ2-2|NA
TGTGCCAGCAGCCAAGCCGGAAGGGAGCTGTTTTTT
CASSQAGRELFF
>12|NA|TRBV30|TRBJ1-3|once
TGTGCCTGGAGTGTACCAGGAAACACCATATATTTT
CAWSVPGNTIYF
>13|NA|TRBV10-3|TRBJ1-5|once
TGTGCCACTACCGGACAGAGCAATCAGCCCCAGCATTTT
CATTGQSNQPQHF
>17|TRBD2|TRBV11-2|TRBJ2-3|NA
TGTGCCAGCAGCCCCCGGACTAGCGGGGGGGCCGGAGATACGCAGTATTTT
CASSPRTSGGAGDTQYF
>13|NA|TRBV7-3|TRBJ1-1|NA
TGTGCCAGCAGCTCTAGGCGTCACACTGAAGCTTTCTTT
CASSSRRHTEAFF
>16|NA|TRBV6-5|TRBJ1-3|few
TGTGCCAGCAGTTATTCCGACAGTTCCTCTGGAAACACCATATATTTT
CASSYSDSSSGNTIYF
>14|NA|TRBV4-1|TRBJ1-4|NA
TGCGCCAGCAGCCAAGCCGCTCCTGCGGAAAAACTGTTTTTT
CASSQAAPAEKLFF
>15|NA|TRBV18|TRBJ1-2|NA
TGTGCCAGCTCATCCCAACCGGGCTTTTTCTATGGCTACACCTTC
CASSSQPGFFYGYTF
>15|TRBD1|TRBV5-6|TRBJ1-2|NA
TGTGCCAGCAGCTTGTCAAGGGACAGAAGCTATGGCTACACCTTC
CASSLSRDRSYGYTF
>11|NA|TRBV11-1|TRBJ1-1|NA
TGTGCCAGCAGCCGCCACACTGAAGCTTTCTTT
CASSRHTEAFF
>17|NA|TRBV27|TRBJ2-1|NA
TGTGCCAGCAGTATGGGAACGGGAGAAGGTTTGTACAATGAGCAGTTCTTC
CASSMGTGEGLYNEQFF
>18|TRBD1|TRBV30|TRBJ1-1|NA
TGTGCCTGGAGTGCCCCTGTAATTACTAAGACAGGGGGCAAGGGGGCTTTCTTT
CAWSAPVITKTGGKGAFF
>13|NA|TRBV5-1|TRBJ2-1|NA
TGCGCCAGCAAGAAGGGAATCGACAATGAGCAGTTCTTC
CASKKGIDNEQFF
>15|NA|TRBV5-6|TRBJ2-7|NA
TGTGCCAGCAGCACTTACAGGAAGGGGGGCTACGAGCAGTACTTC
CASSTYRKGGYEQYF
>13|NA|TRBV30|TRBJ2-3|NA
TGTGCCTGGAGTGTAATGGGGGGAGATACGCAGTATTTT
CAWSVMGGDTQYF
>17|TRBD1|TRBV28|TRBJ1-5|NA
TGTGCCAGCAGAGAGGACAGGGGGTACTATAGCAATCAGCCCCAGCATTTT
CASREDRGYYSNQPQHF
>16|NA|TRBV9|TRBJ1-3|NA
TGTGCCAGCAGCGTCACGACCGGGTTCTCTGGAAACACCATATATTTT
CASSVTTGFSGNTIYF
>15|NA|TRBV5-4|TRBJ1-1|once
TGTGCCAGCAGCCCGGGGGGGGGCAGGAACACTGAAGCTTTCTTT
CASSPGGGRNTEAFF
>16|NA|TRBV5-4|TRBJ2-3|NA
TGTGCCAGCAGCTTACGAACAGGGTGGGGCACAGATACGCAGTATTTT
CASSLRTGWGTDTQYF
>14|NA|TRBV29-1|TRBJ2-3|NA
TGCAGCGTTGAGGGACTCGTCGGGACAGATACGCAGTATTTT
CSVEGLVGTDTQYF
>16|TRBD1|TRBV28|TRBJ1-3|NA
TGTGCCAGCAGTACCCTAGGGGGCCACTCTGGAAACACCATATATTTT
CASSTLGGHSGNTIYF
>16|TRBD2|TRBV7-9|TRBJ2-3|once
TGTGCCAGCAGCCTATTAGGGCTAGCGGGGACAGATACGCAGTATTTT
CASSLLGLAGTDTQYF
>13|NA|TRBV5-1|TRBJ2-1|NA
TGCGCCAGCAGCTCGATGACCAACAATGAGCAGTTCTTC
CASSSMTNNEQFF
>17|NA|TRBV30|TRBJ1-6|NA
TGTGCCTGGAGCCCATCCCGAACAGTTATTGGGAATTCACCCCTCCACTTT
CAWSPSRTVIGNSPLHF